The 7 T cell receptor beta chains reported below all come from one sample, sequenced in a study of neurological immune-mediated disorders (dated by TCRdb to between 2019 and 2020). The library was prepared using 5' RACE. Instrument on record: Illumina HiSeq 2500. In TCRdb, the public reads were trimmed at Q25 with fastp and aligned with MiXCR, with productive beta chains retained. CDR3 protein sequences are deduplicated, and each keeps its most common genes and DNA. The sample includes tens of thousands of distinct CDR3 sequences, with roughly 17% observed a single time. 15% of the sample is in the top ten clones. The sequenced sample consisted of PBMCs. These receptor sequences come from a woman aged 40 to 50 in good health.

V gene TRBV9 combines with J gene TRBJ1-4; D remains ambiguous. The CDR3 loop spans 15 amino acids. Trimming removed 4 bases from V and 7 bases from J, with 17 bases in between. Looked up from germline, CDR1 is SGDLS and CDR2 is YYNGEE. This CDR3 reads CASSPYEGPTEKLFF. CDR3 in DNA: TGTGCCAGCAGCCCCTACGAAGGACCCACTGAAAAACTGTTTTTT.

This clonotype was seen at least ten times. The chain combines TRBV11-2 with TRBJ1-1, with a tentative D call TRBD1 (5 bases). The CDR3 is 15 residues long. V lost 1 base to trimming and J lost 4 bases, with 13 bases between them. CDR1 SGHAT and CDR2 FQNNGV come from the germline V gene. CDR3 DNA sequence: TGTGCCAGCAGCTTAGGTCCTCAGGGATTCACTGAAGCTTTCTTT. Translating it yields CASSLGPQGFTEAFF.

This clonotype was counted a few times. This sequence joins TRBV6-5 and TRBJ2-2; 11 nucleotides agree with TRBD1. Losses at the gene ends were 7 bases for V and 5 bases for J; bases not matched to a gene: 3. The CDR3 covers 14 residues. From germline, CDR1 is MNHEY and CDR2 SVGAGI. CDR3 amino acids: CASMGTGGTGELFF. CDR3 coding DNA: TGTGCCAGCATGGGGACAGGGGGAACCGGGGAGCTGTTTTTT.

In regard to this clonotype: One base away lies a much larger clone, so this may be a sequencing read error. V and J are TRBV5-1 and TRBJ2-2; perhaps D is TRBD1 or TRBD2 (6 bases each). The V and J ends lost 0 bases and 5 bases respectively, with 14 bases between them. The germline gives CDR1 SGHRS, CDR2 YFSETQ. The CDR3 spans 16 residues. DNA for the CDR3: TGCGCCAGCAGCTTGGACCAGGGGAGGCTAACCGGGGAGCTGTTTTTT. It encodes CASSLDQGRLTGELFF.

Turning to this clonotype: This may be a read error, as it is one base from a much larger clone. The gene calls are TRBV5-1 and TRBJ2-3; D not certain. The CDR3 has 15 residues. The germline V gene has CDR1 SGHRS and CDR2 YFSETQ. The V end was cut by 9 bases, the J end by 0 bases, with 17 bases between. CDR3 region: CATSMGTSSTDTQYF. In nucleotides, the CDR3 is TGCGCCACCTCAATGGGCACCTCTAGCACAGATACGCAGTATTTT.

This clonotype was recorded many times. The chain employs TRBV5-1 and TRBJ2-1; TRBD2 matches at 9 bases. Germline CDR1 is SGHRS and CDR2 is YFSETQ. V shed 3 bases, J shed 7 bases, and the junction held 14 bases outside the gene matches. The CDR3 covers 17 residues. CDR3 sequence reads: CASSWGTGTSINNEQFF. Written as DNA, the CDR3 is TGCGCCAGCAGCTGGGGGACCGGGACTAGCATTAATAATGAGCAGTTCTTC. The whole variable domain, remainder taken from reference TRBV5-1 and TRBJ2-1, is KAGVTQTPRYLIKTRGQQVTLSCSPISGHRSVSWYQQTPGQGLQFLFEYFSETQRNKGNFPGRFSGRQFSNSRSEMNVSTLELGDSALYLCASSWGTGTSINNEQFFGPGTRLTVL.

This clonotype was found a few times. CDR3 sequence reads: CASSLKAGPYGTQYF. In DNA form, the CDR3 reads TGTGCCAGCAGTCTTAAAGCCGGGCCCTACGGGACCCAGTACTTC. The genes are TRBV11-2 and TRBJ2-5; D not certain. This CDR3 contains 15 residues. With 6 bases removed from V and 7 bases from J, the gap between germline ends came to 21 bases. In germline, CDR1 is SGHAT, CDR2 FQNNGV. Full variable domain (missing parts from reference TRBV11-2 and TRBJ2-5): EAGVAQSPRYKIIEKRQSVAFWCNPISGHATLYWYQQILGQGPKLLIQFQNNGVVDDSQLPKDRFSAERLKGVDSTLKIQPAKLEDSAVYLCASSLKAGPYGTQYFGPGTRLLVL.